What follows are 2 T cell receptor beta chains derived from one specimen sequenced in a study of CXCR3-negative and CXCR3-positive naive CD8 T cells. Each TRB cDNA library was prepared by 5' RACE (with UMI labels). From its re-call of the 5' RACE reads, TCRdb lists each CDR3 protein once, without DNA. This sample lists about 30,000 distinct CDR3 sequences; its ten largest clones have roughly 10%. Specimen: memory CD8+ T cells from blood. These receptors were obtained from a human donor in good health. Some clones in this sample may be carry-over from other donors' samples.

The chain couples TRBV12-3 or TRBV12-4 to TRBJ2-2; lacking DNA, the TRBD1 call made by TCRdb goes unchecked. The CDR3 totals 13 residues. The CDR3 reads CASSSGRDRELFF.

The chain links TRBV29-1 to TRBJ2-7; TCRdb gives TRBD2 as the D gene, but with no DNA this cannot be confirmed. The CDR3 extends over 13 amino acids. The V gene's germline CDR1 is SQVTM and CDR2 ANQGSEA. The CDR3 sequence is CSVEREGSYEQYF.